The 16 T cell receptor beta chains below all came from one sample that was sequenced in a study of tumor-infiltrating lymphocytes in primary liver carcinoma. The source of the blood RNA was unsorted whole blood, and germline DNA was extracted as well. From around 520 ng of total RNA, TCR beta-specific cDNA was reverse-transcribed using a constant-region primer. Libraries for TCR beta were built through three nested multiplex PCR rounds, which together made up a slightly modified ARM-PCR procedure. Two initial PCR rounds of around 10 cycles each paired TRBV1-TRBV30 forward primers with a C-beta reverse primer. TCRdb redid the calling of the multiplex PCR reads with MiXCR, one entry per CDR3 protein. The sample contains 330,000 or so distinct CDR3 sequences, roughly two thirds of which appear only once. The sample taken for sequencing was peripheral blood. The source of these receptors is a man aged 35-49 years with primary liver carcinoma and hepatitis B virus infection.

This clonotype was found a few times. The junction departs from the called germline gene at one end, perhaps through a read error. The chain has TRBV11-2 and TRBJ2-1; TRBD2 might be the D (5 bases). The germline V gene encodes CDR1 SGHAT and CDR2 FQNNGV. The CDR3 has 15 residues. This CDR3 reads CASSLKLGSYNEQFF. In DNA, the CDR3 is TGTGCCAGCAGCTTAAAACTAGGCTCGTACAATGAGCAATTCTTC.

This clonotype was seen repeatedly, ten times or more. The rearrangement joins TRBV6-6 to TRBJ1-3; D uncertain. V lost 3 bases to trimming and J lost 2 bases, with 11 bases between them. The CDR3 is made up of 15 amino acids. Germline V gene lookup returns CDR1 MNHNY and CDR2 SVGAGI (reference sequence). CDR3 region: CASSYLSGAGNTIYF. The DNA for the CDR3 is TGTGCCAGCAGTTATCTCAGTGGCGCTGGAAACACCATATATTTT.

As regards this clonotype: A read error is likely, as this CDR3 ends without the conserved phenylalanine or tryptophan. V gene TRBV11-3 combines with J gene TRBJ2-1; D remains unclear. The V end was cut by 3 bases, the J end by 7 bases, with 7 bases between. Germline CDR1 SGHNT, CDR2 YENEEA. This CDR3 region has 12 residues. Here the CDR3 DNA reads TGTGCCAGCAGCTTTTTTAAAAATGAGCAGTTCTCA. Translation gives CASSFFKNEQFS.

V gene TRBV4-2 combines with J gene TRBJ2-5; 13 positions match TRBD2. The J segment lost 9 bases and the V segment lost 0 bases, leaving 4 bases of the junction unmatched. CDR1 and CDR2 (germline): LGHNA, YNFKEQ. The CDR3 length is 15 residues. This chain's CDR3 is CASSQDELAGGAQYF. The CDR3 DNA follows: TGTGCCAGCAGCCAAGACGAACTAGCGGGAGGGGCCCAGTACTTC.

This clonotype appeared a few times. The CDR3 loop is CASSLAFACVKDTQYF. CDR3 nucleotide sequence: TGTGCCAGCAGCTTAGCGTTCGCTTGTGTGAAAGATACGCAGTATTTT. V is TRBV11-2 and J is TRBJ2-3, with unresolved D. V gave up 1 base and J gave up 5 bases, with 16 bases separating them. Germline values: CDR1 SGHAT, CDR2 FQNNGV. The length of the CDR3 is 16 residues. The full variable domain, rest sourced from reference TRBV11-2 and TRBJ2-3, is EAGVAQSPRYKIIEKRQSVAFWCNPISGHATLYWYQQILGQGPKLLIQFQNNGVVDDSQLPKDRFSAERLKGVDSTLKIQPAKLEDSAVYLCASSLAFACVKDTQYFGPGTRLTVL.

About this clonotype itself: A much larger clone sits a single nucleotide away, making a read error possible. Since the CDR3 does not end with the conserved phenylalanine or tryptophan, this likely comes from a read error. The gene calls are TRBV6-5 and TRBJ2-1, with 8 positions matching TRBD2. Trimming took 6 bases from V and 4 from J; bases not matched to a gene: 8. CDR1 and CDR2 from the germline V gene are MNHEY and SVGAGI. This CDR3 has 15 residues. The CDR3 reads CASRRGGDGYNEQFL. CDR3 nucleotide sequence: TGTGCCAGCAGACGGGGGGGGGACGGGTACAATGAGCAGTTCCTC.

This clonotype was counted once. V is TRBV11-2 and J is TRBJ1-6; D unclear. V was shortened by 6 bases and J by 9 bases, with 12 bases between the two germline ends. The CDR3 is 13 residues long. Germline assignment: CDR1 SGHAT and CDR2 FQNNGV. In DNA, the CDR3 is TGTGCCAGCAGGTCCACCCGGAGTTCACCCCTCCACTTT. Translating it yields CASRSTRSSPLHF.

In DNA, the CDR3 is TGTGCCAGCAGCCCCTCGGGGCGGGTGAGGGTGAACACTGAAGCTTTCTTT. It yields the protein CASSPSGRVRVNTEAFF. This chain links TRBV11-2 with TRBJ1-1, with a weak D call TRBD1 (5 bases). The CDR3 is 17 amino acids. V lost 5 bases and J lost 0, with 19 bases in between. Germline V gene data show CDR1 as SGHAT and CDR2 as FQNNGV.

As to this clonotype: A much larger clone lies one base from this, so it may be a read error. This sequence joins TRBV6-2 or TRBV6-3 and TRBJ2-7, with 10 nucleotides matching TRBD2. J lost 0 bases, V lost 8 bases, and 4 bases had no gene match. Germline CDR1 is MNHEY and CDR2 is SVGEGT. This CDR3 spans 14 amino acids. CDR3 residues: CASAASGSSYEQYF. The CDR3 nucleotides read TGTGCCAGCGCGGCTAGCGGGAGCTCCTACGAGCAGTACTTC.

About this clonotype: This may come from a read error, since a much larger clone is one base off. V is TRBV6-5 and J is TRBJ2-7; D uncertain. The CDR3 has 16 amino acids. Germline values: CDR1 MNHEY, CDR2 SVGAGI. The DNA for the CDR3 is TGTGCCAGGAGTTACTCGCTTAGGACCACTTTGTACGAGCAGTACTTC. Translated: CARSYSLRTTLYEQYF.

The chain couples TRBV11-2 to TRBJ2-1; perhaps TRBD2 as D (6 bases). The germline CDR1 and CDR2 sequences are SGHAT and FQNNGV. The CDR3 runs to 16 residues. The V end lost 5 bases, the J end lost 13 bases, and 27 bases lay between the germline ends. CDR3 in amino acids: CASSPNGASASNEQFF. The DNA of the CDR3 is TGTGCCAGCAGCCCGAATGGGGCTAGCGCGAGCAACGAACAGTTCTTC.

The CDR3 reads CASSPTFGSQNPPLHF. As DNA, the CDR3 is TGTGCCAGCAGTCCAACGTTTGGGAGTCAGAATCCACCCCTCCACTTT. The V and J genes are TRBV28 and TRBJ1-6, with no clear D. The CDR3 runs 16 residues. Germline assignment: CDR1 MDHEN and CDR2 SYDVKM. The V end was cut by 5 bases, the J end by 11 bases, with 22 bases between.

The rearrangement joins TRBV6-2 or TRBV6-3 to TRBJ2-1, with TRBD2 matching over 7 bases. This CDR3 has 14 residues. V gave up 7 bases and J gave up 0 bases; unmatched junction bases: 3. Germline loops: CDR1 MNHEY, CDR2 SVGEGT. CDR3 sequence reads: CASTWTSSYNEQFF. DNA for the CDR3: TGTGCCAGCACCTGGACTAGCTCCTACAATGAGCAGTTCTTC.

With regard to this clonotype: This CDR3 is missing its conserved last phenylalanine or tryptophan, likely due to a read error. The gene calls are TRBV6-6 and TRBJ2-2; 10 nucleotides align to TRBD2. Germline V gene data show CDR1 as MNHNY and CDR2 as SVGAGI (reference sequence). V shed 4 bases and J 2 bases; nucleotides not matched to a gene: 10. The CDR3 loop spans 18 amino acids. This chain's CDR3 is CASSLRDGLADNTGELFL. CDR3 coding DNA: TGTGCCAGCAGTTTGCGCGACGGACTAGCGGATAACACCGGGGAGCTGTTTTTA.

As regards this clonotype: One base away lies a much larger clone, so this may be a sequencing read error. This rearrangement joins TRBV4-3 to TRBJ1-2; TRBD1 matches 8 bases. The length of the CDR3 is 16 residues. Germline CDR1 is LGHNA and CDR2 is YSLEER. The CDR3 DNA reads TGCGCCAGCAGGCAAGAACTCGGACAGGGTGTCTATGGCTACACCTTC. Amino acids: CASRQELGQGVYGYTF.

Notes on this clonotype: A much larger clonotype is one base distant, so this may be a read error. This chain joins TRBV10-3 and TRBJ2-7; 8 nucleotides agree with TRBD2. Per the germline V gene, CDR1 is ENHRY and CDR2 is SYGVKD. This CDR3 contains 15 residues. CDR3 in DNA: TGTGCCATCAGAGAGTTTTCCGCGGGGGGCTACGAGCAGTACTTC. Translating gives CAIREFSAGGYEQYF.